Listed below are T cell receptor beta chains from one sample, sequenced in a study of cytomegalovirus exposure and HLA in healthy donors. Using immunoSEQ multiplex PCR, the repertoire was profiled, and TCRdb retains in-frame clones only, with some absent. The sample has approximately 120,000 clones, over 65% seen once. Sequences were obtained from PBMCs. These receptors originate from a man younger than 30 in good health and CMV-seronegative. Each CDR3 is given with its conserved first and last residue. A D gene is named only where the DNA matches it firmly. Some rows have no size entry. The others give once, few or many, or a class for an expanded clone.

d_gene	v_gene	j_gene	abundance	CDR3aa	CDR3nt
TRBD1	TRBV5-1	TRBJ1-5	NA	CASSLEPPTGANQPQHF	TGCGCCAGCAGCTTGGAGCCTCCGACAGGGGCCAATCAGCCCCAGCATTTT
NA	TRBV10-3	TRBJ1-2	NA	CAIRGSQLIAF	TGTGCCATCAGGGGCAGCCAGCTCATCGCCTTC
TRBD2	TRBV5-1	TRBJ2-5	NA	CASSRGENQETQYF	TGCGCCAGCAGTCGGGGGGAAAACCAAGAGACCCAGTACTTC
TRBD1	TRBV6-6	TRBJ2-7	NA	CASSRDRVMYEQYF	TGTGCCAGCAGCAGGGACAGGGTAATGTACGAGCAGTACTTC
NA	TRBV5-5	TRBJ1-2	NA	CASSQLDRPYGYTF	TGTGCCAGCAGCCAATTGGACAGACCCTATGGCTACACCTTC
NA	TRBV7-7	TRBJ2-7	NA	CASSSGTLSYEQYF	TGTGCCAGCAGCTCTGGGACTCTCTCCTACGAGCAGTACTTC
NA	TRBV7-9	TRBJ2-5	NA	CASSFQGGGETQYF	TGTGCCAGCAGCTTTCAGGGTGGTGGAGAGACCCAGTACTTC
TRBD1	TRBV4-2	TRBJ2-3	NA	CASSQVGPGQGLTDTQYF	TGTGCCAGCAGCCAAGTAGGGCCGGGACAGGGATTGACAGATACGCAGTATTTT
TRBD1	TRBV25-1	TRBJ1-1	few	CASSADRVGRHTEAFF	TGTGCCAGCAGTGCGGACAGGGTTGGTCGACACACTGAAGCTTTCTTT
TRBD1	TRBV6-6	TRBJ1-2	NA	CASSLTGAYGYTF	TGTGCCAGCAGTCTGACAGGGGCCTATGGCTACACCTTC
NA	TRBV7-9	TRBJ1-1	NA	CASRVQGNTEAFF	TGTGCCAGCAGAGTACAGGGAAACACTGAAGCTTTCTTT
NA	TRBV21-1	TRBJ1-2	NA	CASSKVTEGWDGYTF	TGTGCCAGCAGCAAAGTTACAGAGGGTTGGGATGGCTACACCTTC
TRBD1	TRBV7-9	TRBJ2-6	NA	CASSDRGSGANVLTF	TGTGCCAGCAGCGACAGGGGCTCTGGGGCCAACGTCCTGACTTTC
NA	TRBV5-1	TRBJ2-5	NA	CASRTGLLDETQYF	TGCGCCAGCCGCACAGGGCTATTGGACGAGACCCAGTACTTC
NA	TRBV11-2	TRBJ2-2	NA	CASSPDGVRTGELFF	TGTGCCAGCAGCCCCGACGGGGTACGGACCGGGGAGCTGTTTTTT
NA	TRBV19	TRBJ1-2	NA	CASKGQFYGYTF	TGTGCCAGTAAGGGGCAGTTCTATGGCTACACCTTC
TRBD1	TRBV6-1	TRBJ2-4	NA	CASSEPGQPKNIQYF	TGTGCCAGCAGTGAACCGGGACAGCCTAAAAACATTCAGTACTTC